A single sample gave rise to the 19 T cell receptor beta chains below, sequenced in a study of cytomegalovirus exposure and HLA in healthy donors. PCR involved 60 Vbeta and 13 Jbeta primers. Assay: immunoSEQ multiplex PCR; the TCRdb copy retains only in-frame clones and omits some. Found here are around 190,000 clones, roughly 80% of them singletons; the top ten hold roughly 3%. Sequences were obtained from PBMCs. The source is a woman aged 30 to 39 in good health and CMV-seronegative.

This sequence joins TRBV14 and TRBJ2-2; the match to TRBD2 covers 7 bases. The CDR3 spans 19 residues. Germline V gene data show CDR1 as SGHDN and CDR2 as FVKESK. The trim removed 0 bases at V and 3 bases at J, leaving 13 bases unmatched. CDR3 loop: CASSQDWRLADIHTGELFF. The CDR3 nucleotides are TGTGCCAGCAGCCAAGATTGGCGGCTAGCGGATATTCACACCGGGGAGCTGTTTTTT.

V and J are TRBV27 and TRBJ2-1; D unclear. V was pared by 5 bases and J by 7 bases, with 15 bases between. CDR1 is MNHEY, CDR2 SMNVEV, per germline (reference sequence). This CDR3 region has 14 residues. CDR3 sequence (DNA): TGTGCCAGCAGTCTAGAACCTGTCCCGAATGAGCAGTTCTTC. Encoded protein: CASSLEPVPNEQFF.

This chain connects TRBV5-1 to TRBJ1-6; 8 nucleotides agree with TRBD1. The CDR3 loop spans 14 amino acids. The J segment lost 7 bases and the V segment lost 4 bases, leaving 4 bases of the junction unmatched. CDR1 and CDR2 from the germline V gene are SGHRS and YFSETQ. The CDR3 sequence: CASSLRQGNSPLHF. CDR3 in DNA: TGCGCCAGCAGCCTCCGACAGGGGAATTCACCCCTCCACTTT.

The CDR3: CAWSDGTGYGYTF. As DNA, the CDR3 is TGTGCCTGGAGCGACGGGACAGGGTATGGCTACACCTTC. This chain links TRBV30 with TRBJ1-2, with 9 bases lining up with TRBD1. The CDR3 runs 13 residues. With 3 bases clipped from V and 5 bases from J, the junction kept 4 bases outside the gene matches. Germline loops: CDR1 GTSNPN, CDR2 SVGIG (reference sequence).

This clone turned up a few times. The genes are TRBV5-1 and TRBJ2-2; 10 positions match TRBD1. Trimming removed 5 bases from V and 0 bases from J; junction bases left unmatched: 4. The CDR3 totals 16 residues. Germline CDR1 reads SGHRS; CDR2 reads YFSETQ. For the CDR3, the DNA is TGCGCCAGCAGAGCCGGGACAGGGGCGAACACCGGGGAGCTGTTTTTT. Translation: CASRAGTGANTGELFF. Variable domain in full (rest from reference TRBV5-1 and TRBJ2-2): KAGVTQTPRYLIKTRGQQVTLSCSPISGHRSVSWYQQTPGQGLQFLFEYFSETQRNKGNFPGRFSGRQFSNSRSEMNVSTLELGDSALYLCASRAGTGANTGELFFGEGSRLTVL.

V gene TRBV19 combines with J gene TRBJ1-1; 10 positions match TRBD1. V was clipped by 6 bases and J by 4 bases; unmatched bases: 5. CDR1 and CDR2 from the germline V gene are LNHDA and SQIVND (reference sequence). This CDR3 contains 14 residues. CDR3 residues: CASRPGQGSTEAFF. CDR3 nucleotide sequence: TGTGCCAGTAGACCGGGACAGGGGAGCACTGAAGCTTTCTTT.

The genes are TRBV2 and TRBJ1-1; 7 nucleotides match TRBD1. Trimming removed 8 bases from V and 1 base from J; junction bases left unmatched: 4. The germline gives CDR1 SNHLY, CDR2 FYNNEI. This CDR3 is built from 13 residues. The CDR3 bases are TGTGCCAGCCTCCGGGACAGGAACACTGAAGCTTTCTTT. It yields the protein CASLRDRNTEAFF.

This clone occurred once. The chain recombines TRBV18 with TRBJ2-5; tentatively, D is TRBD1 (6 bases). The CDR3 consists of 13 residues. The V end was cut by 3 bases, the J end by 11 bases, with 16 bases between. CDR1 and CDR2 from the germline V gene are KGHSH and LQKENI. The CDR3, as DNA: TGTGCCAGCTCACCGGCAGGGGTCATATCACAGTACTTC. Protein: CASSPAGVISQYF. Drawing the rest from reference TRBV18 and TRBJ2-5, the complete variable domain is NAGVMQNPRHLVRRRGQEARLRCSPMKGHSHVYWYRQLPEEGLKFMVYLQKENIIDESGMPKERFSAEFPKEGPSILRIQQVVRGDSAAYFCASSPAGVISQYFGPGTRLLVL.

In this sample, this clone turned up once. V gene TRBV27 combines with J gene TRBJ2-1, with 11 bases matching TRBD2. CDR3 length: 16 residues. V dropped 3 bases and J dropped 4; count of bases not matched to a gene: 5. CDR1 is MNHEY and CDR2 is SMNVEV in the germline V gene (reference sequence). Here the CDR3 reads CASSFLAGGEYNEQFF. The CDR3 DNA is TGTGCCAGCAGTTTTTTAGCGGGAGGGGAGTACAATGAGCAGTTCTTC.

V and J are TRBV5-1 and TRBJ1-6; TRBD1 aligns across 10 bases. The length of the CDR3 is 16 residues. Germline V lookup: CDR1 SGHRS, CDR2 YFSETQ. Losses at the gene ends were 0 bases for V and 6 bases for J; bases not matched to a gene: 3. The CDR3 nucleotides read TGCGCCAGCAGCTTGGGGACAGGGGGAAGTAATTCACCCCTCCACTTT. It translates to CASSLGTGGSNSPLHF.

This rearrangement joins TRBV5-4 to TRBJ2-7; D is perhaps TRBD2 (7 bases). The germline V gene has CDR1 SGHNT and CDR2 YYREEE (reference sequence). The CDR3 consists of 15 residues. V lost 3 bases and J lost 4, with 17 bases in between. In nucleotides, the CDR3 is TGTGCCAGCAGCTCAAGGGGGGGGACCCCTTACGAGCAGTACTTC. Protein: CASSSRGGTPYEQYF.

This chain joins TRBV6-1 and TRBJ1-5; D is ambiguous. Germline-derived CDR1 and CDR2 are MNHNS and SASEGT. The CDR3 is 13 amino acids. V dropped 6 bases and J dropped 3 bases, with 9 bases sitting between them. The CDR3 DNA is TGTGCCAGCAGAGAGAACCACAATCAGCCCCAGCATTTT. It encodes CASRENHNQPQHF.

V is TRBV5-1 and J is TRBJ2-3; TRBD2 agrees at 10 bases. Germline CDR1 and CDR2: SGHRS and YFSETQ. Trimming at V came to 7 bases and at J to 5 bases, leaving 7 bases not matched to a gene. The CDR3 covers 14 residues. DNA for the CDR3: TGCGCCAGCCGAGCGGGGGGGCTAGGAGATACGCAGTATTTT. Its translation: CASRAGGLGDTQYF.

This clone was picked up a small number of times. This chain joins TRBV10-3 and TRBJ2-1, with a tentative D call TRBD1 (7 bases). The ends were cut back, 6 bases at V and 8 bases at J, with 17 bases in the middle. The V gene's germline CDR1 is ENHRY and CDR2 SYGVKD. CDR3 size: 14 residues. The CDR3 DNA reads as TGTGCCATCAGACGACAGGGAGGATACGATGAGCAGTTCTTC. Its translation is CAIRRQGGYDEQFF.

The J gene is TRBJ1-2, the V gene TRBV27, with D perhaps TRBD1 (6 bases). CDR1 is MNHEY and CDR2 is SMNVEV in the germline V gene (reference sequence). The CDR3 is 13 residues long. V was clipped by 3 bases and J by 4 bases, with 9 bases between them. CDR3 protein: CASSFGGPYGYTF. In DNA, the CDR3 is TGTGCCAGCAGTTTTGGGGGCCCCTATGGCTACACCTTC.

The chain has TRBV30 and TRBJ2-7; 9 nucleotides agree with TRBD1. Germline CDR1 is GTSNPN and CDR2 is SVGIG (reference sequence). J gave up 2 bases and V 5 bases, and 1 base lay outside the gene matches. This CDR3 has 12 amino acids. The CDR3 DNA reads as TGTGCCTGGGGGACAGGGCCCTACGAGCAGTACTTC. The encoded protein is CAWGTGPYEQYF.

The CDR3 is CASSSDRGNTIYF. CDR3 sequence (DNA): TGCGCCAGCAGCTCGGACAGGGGTAACACCATATATTTT. The J gene is TRBJ1-3, the V gene TRBV5-1, with 9 bases fitting TRBD1. CDR1 and CDR2 (germline): SGHRS, YFSETQ. The J segment lost 7 bases and the V segment lost 3 bases, leaving 2 bases of the junction unmatched. The CDR3 has 13 residues. The full variable domain, its missing parts supplied by reference TRBV5-1 and TRBJ1-3, is KAGVTQTPRYLIKTRGQQVTLSCSPISGHRSVSWYQQTPGQGLQFLFEYFSETQRNKGNFPGRFSGRQFSNSRSEMNVSTLELGDSALYLCASSSDRGNTIYFGEGSWLTVV.

The chain couples TRBV27 to TRBJ1-3; D may be TRBD1 (5 bases). Germline-derived CDR1 and CDR2 are MNHEY and SMNVEV (reference sequence). The CDR3 loop spans 14 amino acids. With 5 bases removed from V and 4 bases from J, the gap between germline ends came to 12 bases. For the CDR3, the DNA is TGTGCCAGCAGTAAGCGGGGGATCGGAAACACCATATATTTT. Protein sequence: CASSKRGIGNTIYF.

This clone was detected a few times. The chain employs TRBV27 and TRBJ2-7; 7 bases line up with TRBD1. With V trimmed by 5 bases and J by 5 bases, 15 bases remained unmatched. Germline CDR1 is MNHEY and CDR2 is SMNVEV (reference sequence). This CDR3 is 16 amino acids long. The CDR3 DNA follows: TGTGCCAGCAGTCCCCTACCGACAGGGACCCTTAACGAGCAGTACTTC. This sequence encodes CASSPLPTGTLNEQYF.